This T cell receptor beta chain originates from a study of blood T cell repertoires in COVID-19 (TCRdb year 2020). With respect to the entire study: The collaborator samples originated in the United States, Italy and Spain and spanned the acute and convalescent phases of COVID-19. The dataset comprised deeply sampled blood TCRbeta repertoires from subjects exposed to, actively infected with, or recovered from COVID-19. A de-identified subject ID, COVID-19 status, age in years and sex were almost always included in the sample metadata. The prospective study material was composed of cDNA or gDNA derived from T cells, B-cell-depleted T cells, or PBMCs. The repertoires were made available in a free public database intended to serve as a resource for research on the immune response to SARS-CoV-2. The samples were drawn from two sources: the first 160 participants of the ongoing ImmuneRACE study, and 1,200 or so subjects contributed by 6 global collaborators. HLA class I and class II types, where available, came from metadata supplied by the sample provider rather than from assay-based typing.

TCRbeta CDR3 regions were amplified from genomic DNA by means of the immunoSEQ Assay, a bias-controlled multiplex PCR. The study's own analysis went as follows. Nucleated cell counts per sample were estimated from amplification of reference gene primers within the assay. To quantify the absolute abundance of each unique TCRbeta CDR3 rearrangement, sequence reads were collapsed and filtered. For each sample, productive Simpson clonality was calculated as the square root of Simpson's diversity index across productive rearrangements. Not all clones reach the TCRdb copy of this immuneACCESS table, which keeps in-frame sequences only. Checked studies attribute under half of the gap to unresolved V genes and leave the rest unexplained. V, J and clone size reflect that table, while D and trimming were determined from the DNA. The sample table lists roughly 270,000 clones, roughly 86% of them with a count of one. The ten top clones hold just under 9.5% of the sample.

From the germline V gene, CDR1 is SGHAT and CDR2 is FQNNGV. From the cysteine through the phenylalanine, the CDR3 covers 12 amino acids. CDR3 DNA is the only sequence kept; it has 36 bases, read in frame from the first base. The V and J ends are trimmed by 7 bases and 10 bases, leaving 16 bases between them. The collaborating institutions used their own protocols to collect whole blood in K2EDTA tubes. For TCRbeta analysis, collaborators shipped samples in one of three forms: frozen whole blood, isolated PBMCs, or DNA extracted from either of those sample types. On this clone itself: Its recognized antigen is unknown. No base quality information exists; no much larger clone differs at one position.

Study-level results and caveats: How much clinical and demographic metadata was included differed by source and by participant, and the metadata was provided uncurated.

The rearrangement joined TRBV11-2 to TRBJ1-1; tentative D gene TRBD1, with 6 bases matching. Sequencing was performed on peripheral blood. The TCR originated in a man younger than 30 with active or convalescent COVID-19. The sequenced DNA is TGTGCCAGCACCTCCGGGGGGCCCGGAGCTTTCTTT. Its coded protein is CASTSGGPGAFF.